This T cell receptor beta chain was recovered during a study of blood T cells in healthy people across ages. Overall study findings and caveats: Among T cells, TCR beta diversity per million cells dropped roughly linearly as age rose.

Primers used in a second PCR of about 7 to 12 cycles were a sample-barcoded 5' primer and a J-beta primer mix. TCRdb reprocessed the 5' RACE reads with MiXCR, giving one entry per CDR3 protein. The table shows hundreds of thousands of distinct CDR3 sequences, with approximately 25% occurring only once. Trimming took off 3 bases at V and 4 bases at J, with 9 bases between the two ends. This CDR3 comprises 14 residues. Germline lookup yields CDR1 MDHEN and CDR2 SYDVKM. This clonotype was found many times. The antigen is not known. These data were likewise used in another study, on T cells of mothers and their children.

The sequence came from a boy younger than 18 in good health. The sample was blood. The V and J genes are TRBV28 and TRBJ1-4; unclear D gene. The CDR3 loop is CASSLGGINEKLFF. The CDR3 region has the DNA TGTGCCAGCAGTTTGGGCGGGATTAATGAAAAACTGTTTTTT. Supplemented by reference TRBV28 and TRBJ1-4, the full variable domain reads DVKVTQSSRYLVKRTGEKVFLECVQDMDHENMFWYRQDPGLGLRLIYFSYDVKMKEKGDIPEGYSVSREKKERFSLILESASTNQTSMYLCASSLGGINEKLFFGSGTQLSVL.